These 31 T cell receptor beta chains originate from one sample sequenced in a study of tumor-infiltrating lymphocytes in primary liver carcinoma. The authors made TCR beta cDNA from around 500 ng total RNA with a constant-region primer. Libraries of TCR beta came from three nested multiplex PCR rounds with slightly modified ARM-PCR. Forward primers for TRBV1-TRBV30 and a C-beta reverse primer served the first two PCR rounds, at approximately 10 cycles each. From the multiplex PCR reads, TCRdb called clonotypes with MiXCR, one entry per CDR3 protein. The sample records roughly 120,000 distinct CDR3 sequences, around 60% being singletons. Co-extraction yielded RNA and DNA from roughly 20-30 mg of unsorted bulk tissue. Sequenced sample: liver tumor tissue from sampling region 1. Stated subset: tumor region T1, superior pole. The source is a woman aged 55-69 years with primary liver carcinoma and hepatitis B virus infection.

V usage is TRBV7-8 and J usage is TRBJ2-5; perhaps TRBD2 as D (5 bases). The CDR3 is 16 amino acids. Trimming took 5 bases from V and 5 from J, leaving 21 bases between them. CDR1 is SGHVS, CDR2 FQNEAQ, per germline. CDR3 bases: TGTGCCAGCAGCCCAGTCGGTAGCGTGAGCTCGGAGACCCAGTACTTC. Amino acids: CASSPVGSVSSETQYF.

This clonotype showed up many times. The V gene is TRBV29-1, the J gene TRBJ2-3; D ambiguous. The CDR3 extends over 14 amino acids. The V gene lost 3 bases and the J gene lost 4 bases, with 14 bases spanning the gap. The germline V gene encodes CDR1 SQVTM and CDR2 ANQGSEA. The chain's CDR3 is CSVEPLSVADTQYF. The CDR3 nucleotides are TGCAGCGTTGAGCCCCTATCCGTCGCAGATACGCAGTATTTT.

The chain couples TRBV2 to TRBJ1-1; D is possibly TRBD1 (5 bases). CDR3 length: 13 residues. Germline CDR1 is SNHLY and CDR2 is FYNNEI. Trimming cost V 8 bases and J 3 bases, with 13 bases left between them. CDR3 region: CASAGRGDTEAFF. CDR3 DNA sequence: TGTGCCAGCGCTGGAAGAGGGGACACTGAAGCTTTCTTT.

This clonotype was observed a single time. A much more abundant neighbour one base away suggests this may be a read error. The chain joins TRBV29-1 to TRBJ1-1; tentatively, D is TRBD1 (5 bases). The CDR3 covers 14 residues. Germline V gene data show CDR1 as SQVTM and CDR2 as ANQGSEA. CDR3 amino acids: CSIEESGVWTEAFF. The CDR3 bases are TGCAGCATTGAAGAATCGGGGGTGTGGACTGAAGCTTTCTTT.

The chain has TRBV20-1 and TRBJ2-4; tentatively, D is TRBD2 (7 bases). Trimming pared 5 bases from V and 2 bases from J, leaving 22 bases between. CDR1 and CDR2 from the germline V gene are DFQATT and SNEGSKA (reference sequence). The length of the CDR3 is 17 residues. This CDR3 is CSAGAGLAGGPKNIQYF. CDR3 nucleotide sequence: TGCAGTGCTGGAGCGGGGCTCGCCGGGGGGCCCAAAAACATTCAGTACTTC.

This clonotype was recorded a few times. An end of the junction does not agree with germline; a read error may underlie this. The DNA for the CDR3 is TGCGCCAACAGCCAAGAAAAGGGTACCTACGAGCAGTACTTC. This codes for CANSQEKGTYEQYF. V and J are TRBV4-1 and TRBJ2-7; no reliable D call. Per the germline V gene, CDR1 is MGHRA and CDR2 is YSYEKL. The CDR3 contains 14 residues.

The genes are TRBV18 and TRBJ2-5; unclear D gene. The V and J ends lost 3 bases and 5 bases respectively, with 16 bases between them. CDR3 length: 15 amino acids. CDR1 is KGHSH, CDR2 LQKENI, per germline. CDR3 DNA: TGTGCCAGCTCACCCCCGTCGGTCCCTGGGGAGACCCAGTACTTC. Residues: CASSPPSVPGETQYF.

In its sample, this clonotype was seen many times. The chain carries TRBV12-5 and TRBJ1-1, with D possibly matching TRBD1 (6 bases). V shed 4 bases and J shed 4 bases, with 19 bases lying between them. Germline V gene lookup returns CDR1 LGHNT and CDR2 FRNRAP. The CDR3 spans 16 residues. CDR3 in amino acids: CASGSQTGLSLTEAFF. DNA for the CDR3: TGTGCTAGTGGTTCTCAGACAGGACTCTCCCTCACTGAAGCTTTCTTT.

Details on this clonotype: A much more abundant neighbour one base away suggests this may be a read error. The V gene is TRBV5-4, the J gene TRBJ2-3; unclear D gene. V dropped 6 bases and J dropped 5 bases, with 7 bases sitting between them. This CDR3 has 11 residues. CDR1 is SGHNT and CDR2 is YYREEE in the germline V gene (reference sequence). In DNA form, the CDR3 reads TGTGCCAGCAACTCGAGAGATACGCAGTATTTT. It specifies CASNSRDTQYF.

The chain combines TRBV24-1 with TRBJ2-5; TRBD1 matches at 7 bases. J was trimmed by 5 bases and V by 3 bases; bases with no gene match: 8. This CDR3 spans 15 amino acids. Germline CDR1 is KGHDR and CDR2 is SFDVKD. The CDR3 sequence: CATSDQKGGGETQYF. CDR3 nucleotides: TGTGCCACCAGTGATCAGAAAGGGGGCGGCGAGACCCAGTACTTC.

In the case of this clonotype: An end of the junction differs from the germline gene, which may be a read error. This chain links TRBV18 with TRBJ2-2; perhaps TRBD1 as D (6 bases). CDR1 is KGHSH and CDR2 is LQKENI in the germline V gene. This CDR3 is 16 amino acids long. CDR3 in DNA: TGTGCCAGGTCACCACCGGCAGGGGCGAACGCCGGGGAGCTGTTTTTT. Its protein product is CARSPPAGANAGELFF.

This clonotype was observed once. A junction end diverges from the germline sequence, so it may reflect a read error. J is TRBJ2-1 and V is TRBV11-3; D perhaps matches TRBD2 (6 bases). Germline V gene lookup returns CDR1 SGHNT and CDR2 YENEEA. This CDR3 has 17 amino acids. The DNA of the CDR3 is TGTGCCGGCAGCTCCCGGAGGGCGCGGACCATGGGCAATGAGAAGTTCTTC. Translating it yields CAGSSRRARTMGNEKFF.

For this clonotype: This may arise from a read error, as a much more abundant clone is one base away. CDR3 nucleotide sequence: TGTGCCGGCAGTGAAATGTCGGGGCTAGCGGCCTCCTACAATGAGCAGTTCTTC. Translating gives CAGSEMSGLAASYNEQFF. V gene TRBV6-1 combines with J gene TRBJ2-1; TRBD2 matches at 7 bases. The germline V gene encodes CDR1 MNHNS and CDR2 SASEGT. This CDR3 spans 18 amino acids.

The DNA for the CDR3 is TGTGCCGCCAGCCCCCGAGTAGCGGGAACCTACAATGAGCAGTTCTTC. This translates into CAASPRVAGTYNEQFF. This chain uses TRBV11-2 with TRBJ2-1; 8 positions match TRBD2. CDR3 length: 16 amino acids. Unmatched junction bases numbered 14, after V lost 11 bases and J lost 2 bases. Germline V gives CDR1 SGHAT, CDR2 FQNNGV.

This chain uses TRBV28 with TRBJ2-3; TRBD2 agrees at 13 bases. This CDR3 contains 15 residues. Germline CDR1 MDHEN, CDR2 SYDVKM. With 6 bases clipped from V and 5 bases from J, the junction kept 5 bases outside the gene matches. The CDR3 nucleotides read TGTGCCAGCAGCACTAGCGGGAGGGCCGGAGATACGCAGTATTTT. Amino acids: CASSTSGRAGDTQYF.

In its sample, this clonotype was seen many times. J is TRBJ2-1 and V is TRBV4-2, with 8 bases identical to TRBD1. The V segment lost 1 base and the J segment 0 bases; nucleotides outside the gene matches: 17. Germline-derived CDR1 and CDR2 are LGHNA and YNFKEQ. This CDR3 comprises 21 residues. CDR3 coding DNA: TGTGCCAGCAGCCAAGTGTCGCGGACAGGGTATTCCCAAAGCTCCTACAATGAGCAGTTCTTC. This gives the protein CASSQVSRTGYSQSSYNEQFF.

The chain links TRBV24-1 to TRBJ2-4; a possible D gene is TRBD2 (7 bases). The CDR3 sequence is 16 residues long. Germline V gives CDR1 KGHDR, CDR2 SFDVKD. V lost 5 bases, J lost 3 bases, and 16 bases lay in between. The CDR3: CATSAGGVFGKNIQYF. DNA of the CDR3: TGTGCCACCAGTGCGGGGGGCGTCTTTGGCAAAAACATTCAGTACTTC.

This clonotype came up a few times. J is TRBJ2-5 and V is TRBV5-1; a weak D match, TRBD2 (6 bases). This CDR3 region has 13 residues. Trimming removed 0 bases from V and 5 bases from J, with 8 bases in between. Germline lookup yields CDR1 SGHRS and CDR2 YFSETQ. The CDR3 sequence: CASSLEGRETQYF. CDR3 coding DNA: TGCGCCAGCAGCTTGGAAGGGAGGGAGACCCAGTACTTC.

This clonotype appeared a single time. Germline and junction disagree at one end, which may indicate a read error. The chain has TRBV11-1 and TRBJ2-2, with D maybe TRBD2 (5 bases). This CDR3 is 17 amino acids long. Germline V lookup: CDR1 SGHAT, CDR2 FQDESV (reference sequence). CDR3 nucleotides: TGTGCCAGCAGGAGAAGAACGGGATCCGCGAACACAGGGGAGCTGTTTTTT. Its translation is CASRRRTGSANTGELFF.

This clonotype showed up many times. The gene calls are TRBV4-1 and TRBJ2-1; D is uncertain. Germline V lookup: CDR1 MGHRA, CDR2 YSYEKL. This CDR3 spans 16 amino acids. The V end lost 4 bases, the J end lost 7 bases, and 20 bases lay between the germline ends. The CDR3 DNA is TGCGCCAGCAGCCGAACCATAGGCCCCGACGGGAATGAGCAGTTCTTC. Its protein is CASSRTIGPDGNEQFF.

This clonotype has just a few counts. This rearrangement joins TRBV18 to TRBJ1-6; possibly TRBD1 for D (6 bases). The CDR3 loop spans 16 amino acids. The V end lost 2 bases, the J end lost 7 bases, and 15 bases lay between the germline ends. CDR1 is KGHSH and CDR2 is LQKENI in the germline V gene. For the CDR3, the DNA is TGTGCCAGCTCACCAGGGGGGGCTGGAACGAATTCACCCCTCCACTTT. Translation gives CASSPGGAGTNSPLHF.

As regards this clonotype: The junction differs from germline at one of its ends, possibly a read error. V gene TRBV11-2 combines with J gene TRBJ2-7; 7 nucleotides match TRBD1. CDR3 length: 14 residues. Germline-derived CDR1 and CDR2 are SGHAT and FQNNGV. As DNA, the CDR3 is TGTGCTAGCAGCTTAATACAGGGGACCTACGAGCAGTGCTTC. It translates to CASSLIQGTYEQCF. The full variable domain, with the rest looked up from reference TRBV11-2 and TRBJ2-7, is EAGVAQSPRYKIIEKRQSVAFWCNPISGHATLYWYQQILGQGPKLLIQFQNNGVVDDSQLPKDRFSAERLKGVDSTLKIQPAKLEDSAVYLCASSLIQGTYEQCFGPGTRLTVT.

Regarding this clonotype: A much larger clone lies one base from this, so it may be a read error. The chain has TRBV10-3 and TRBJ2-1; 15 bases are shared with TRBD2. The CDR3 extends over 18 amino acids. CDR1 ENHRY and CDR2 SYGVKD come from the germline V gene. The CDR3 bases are TGTGCCATCAGGGGACTAGCGGGAGGCCGGAGCTCCTACAATGAGCAGTCCTTC. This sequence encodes CAIRGLAGGRSSYNEQSF.

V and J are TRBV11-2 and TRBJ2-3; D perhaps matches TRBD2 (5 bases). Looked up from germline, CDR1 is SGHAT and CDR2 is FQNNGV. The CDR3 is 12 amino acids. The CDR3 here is CDSSDETDTQYF. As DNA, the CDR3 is TGTGACAGTAGCGACGAGACGGATACGCAGTATTTT.

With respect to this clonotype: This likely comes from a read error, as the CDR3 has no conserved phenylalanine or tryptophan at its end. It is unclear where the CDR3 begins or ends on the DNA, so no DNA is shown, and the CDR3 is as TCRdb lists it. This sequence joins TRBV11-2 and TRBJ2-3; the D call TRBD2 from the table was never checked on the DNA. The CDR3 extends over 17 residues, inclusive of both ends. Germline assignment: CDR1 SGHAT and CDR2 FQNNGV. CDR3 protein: CASSFRTSPSNTDTHYS.

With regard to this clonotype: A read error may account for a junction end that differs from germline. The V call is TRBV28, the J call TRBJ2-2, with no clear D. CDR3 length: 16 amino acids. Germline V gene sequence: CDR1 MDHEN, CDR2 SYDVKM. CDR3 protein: CASSPSTSRNSGELFF. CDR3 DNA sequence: TGTGCCAGCAGTCCGTCGACGAGTAGGAACAGCGGGGAGCTGTTTTTT.

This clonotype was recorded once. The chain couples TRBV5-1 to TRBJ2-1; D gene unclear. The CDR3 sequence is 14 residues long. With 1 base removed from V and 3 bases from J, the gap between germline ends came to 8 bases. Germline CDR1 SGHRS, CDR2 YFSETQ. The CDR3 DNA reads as TGCGCCAGCAGCTTGAGAATGGGCTACAATGAGCAGTTCTTC. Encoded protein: CASSLRMGYNEQFF.

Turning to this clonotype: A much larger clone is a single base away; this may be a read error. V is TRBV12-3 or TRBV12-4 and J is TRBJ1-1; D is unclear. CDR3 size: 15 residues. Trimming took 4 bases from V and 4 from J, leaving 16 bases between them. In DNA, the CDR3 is TGTGCCAGCAGTTCTCATAGACGGTTGAGCACTGAAGCTTTCTTT. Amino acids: CASSSHRRLSTEAFF.

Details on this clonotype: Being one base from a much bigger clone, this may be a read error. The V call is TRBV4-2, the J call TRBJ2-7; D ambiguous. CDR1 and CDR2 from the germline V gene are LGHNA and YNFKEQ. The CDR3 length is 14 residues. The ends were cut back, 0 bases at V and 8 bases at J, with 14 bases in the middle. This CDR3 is CASSQEDGWKKQYF. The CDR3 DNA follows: TGTGCCAGCAGCCAAGAGGATGGTTGGAAAAAGCAGTACTTC.

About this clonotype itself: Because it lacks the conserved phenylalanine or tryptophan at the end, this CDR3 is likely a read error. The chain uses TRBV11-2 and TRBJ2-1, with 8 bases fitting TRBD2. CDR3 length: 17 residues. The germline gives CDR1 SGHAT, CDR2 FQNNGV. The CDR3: CTSSRRLTGGPGDEQFL. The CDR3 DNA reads TGTACCAGCAGCAGGAGACTAACGGGAGGGCCGGGGGATGAGCAGTTCTTA.

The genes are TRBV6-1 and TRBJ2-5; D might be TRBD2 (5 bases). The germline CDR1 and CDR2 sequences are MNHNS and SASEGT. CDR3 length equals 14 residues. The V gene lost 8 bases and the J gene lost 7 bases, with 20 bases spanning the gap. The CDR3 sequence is CASGRRWEGGTQYF. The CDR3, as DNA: TGTGCCAGCGGCCGAAGGTGGGAAGGAGGGACCCAGTACTTC.